Below are 29 T cell receptor beta chains sequenced from a single sample in a study of regulatory T cells in long-lasting Graves disease. Sample time point: newly diagnosed GD, antithyroid drugs for less than 3 months. After RNA was extracted from PBMCs, the TCR library was made from it. Relying on iRepertoire HTBI primers and Arm-PCR of CDR3 regions, the team built TCR beta libraries. TCRdb used MiXCR to reprocess the multiplex PCR reads, holding one entry per CDR3 protein. The sample yields 350,000 to 450,000 distinct CDR3 sequences, approximately 12% seen once. The sample was also reused in another study, on T cells in Graves' hyperthyroidism and ophthalmopathy.

The material was peripheral blood mononuclear cells (PBMCs), obtained at new diagnosis, from a patient treated with antithyroid drugs. Receptors originate from a woman between 18 and 30 years old with Graves disease.

This clonotype has a count of ten or more. The CDR3 sequence: CAGTGTGANTEAFF. For the CDR3, the DNA is TGTGCCGGTACCGGGACAGGGGCGAACACTGAAGCTTTCTTT. The rearrangement uses TRBV30 and TRBJ1-1, with TRBD1 matching 10 bases. Germline CDR1 GTSNPN, CDR2 SVGIG (reference sequence). The junction had 7 bases not matched to a gene; V was cut back by 8 bases and J by 1 base. The length of the CDR3 is 14 residues.

Many counts were recorded for this clonotype. CDR3 loop: CASSVEQGVNEQFF. CDR3 nucleotides: TGTGCCAGCAGCGTAGAACAGGGGGTCAATGAGCAGTTCTTC. The gene calls are TRBV9 and TRBJ2-1; 8 bases line up with TRBD1. Unmatched junction bases numbered 2, after V lost 0 bases and J lost 6 bases. Germline lookup yields CDR1 SGDLS and CDR2 YYNGEE. This CDR3 is 14 amino acids long. The whole variable domain, filled in from reference TRBV9 and TRBJ2-1, reads DSGVTQTPKHLITATGQRVTLRCSPRSGDLSVYWYQQSLDQGLQFLIQYYNGEERAKGNILERFSAQQFPDLHSELNLSSLELGDSALYFCASSVEQGVNEQFFGPGTRLTVL.

The genes are TRBV3-1 and TRBJ2-3; 12 bases match TRBD2. After removal of 1 base from V and 6 bases from J, the junction contained 5 bases not matched to a gene. This CDR3 has 16 residues. CDR1 is LGHDT, CDR2 YNNKEL, per germline (reference sequence). The CDR3 DNA reads as TGTGCCAGCAGCCAAGGAACACTAGCGGGGGGTGATACGCAGTATTTT. Translated, it gives CASSQGTLAGGDTQYF.

At least ten counts were recorded for this clonotype. The J gene is TRBJ1-1, the V gene TRBV7-9; D not resolved. CDR3 length: 16 residues. Per germline, CDR1 SEHNR and CDR2 FQNEAQ (reference sequence). With 0 bases removed from V and 3 bases from J, the gap between germline ends came to 14 bases. CDR3 protein: CASSLAEGADDTEAFF. The CDR3 DNA is TGTGCCAGCAGCTTAGCAGAGGGCGCCGACGACACTGAAGCTTTCTTT.

This clonotype was seen many times. The V call is TRBV2, the J call TRBJ2-1, with D perhaps matching TRBD2 (5 bases). This CDR3 contains 15 residues. Germline V gene lookup returns CDR1 SNHLY and CDR2 FYNNEI. With 1 base removed from V and 2 bases from J, the gap between germline ends came to 9 bases. CDR3 residues: CASSEGGLPYNEQFF. The CDR3 region has the DNA TGTGCCAGCAGTGAAGGAGGGCTTCCCTACAATGAGCAGTTCTTC.

This clonotype was seen more than once but under ten times. CDR3 DNA sequence: TGTGCCAGCAGCTGGTCCCGGGACAGGGGGTATGGCTACACCTTC. This encodes CASSWSRDRGYGYTF. The V call is TRBV5-6, the J call TRBJ1-2; 11 bases are shared with TRBD1. This CDR3 has 15 amino acids. CDR1 is SGHDT and CDR2 is YYEEEE in the germline V gene. V lost 3 bases to trimming and J lost 5 bases; unmatched junction nucleotides: 6.

This clonotype was recorded many times. The chain is built from TRBV7-3 and TRBJ2-1, with 8 bases fitting TRBD2. Germline CDR1 SGHTA, CDR2 FQGTGA. The CDR3 contains 15 residues. Unmatched junction bases numbered 3, after V lost 3 bases and J lost 2 bases. Here the CDR3 reads CASSFKRGPYNEQFF. The CDR3 DNA reads as TGTGCCAGCAGCTTCAAGCGGGGGCCCTACAATGAGCAGTTCTTC.

The CDR3 bases are TGTGCCAGCAGCCAAGATTGGGGGGGACTACCGGGGGGACAGCCCCAGCATTTT. Amino acids: CASSQDWGGLPGGQPQHF. The chain carries TRBV4-2 and TRBJ1-5, with D possibly being TRBD1 (5 bases). Deletions cut 0 bases from V and 7 bases from J, with 22 bases between. The germline CDR1 and CDR2 sequences are LGHNA and YNFKEQ. The CDR3 length is 18 residues.

This sequence joins TRBV6-1 and TRBJ2-2, with D uncertain. Germline V gene lookup returns CDR1 MNHNS and CDR2 SASEGT. Deletions cut 7 bases from V and 5 bases from J, with 20 bases between. There are 16 residues in the CDR3. In DNA, the CDR3 is TGTGCCAGCACCCATATTGGCACGCTAAGTACCGGGGAGCTGTTTTTT. Translated, it gives CASTHIGTLSTGELFF.

This clonotype was seen at least ten times. The chain recombines TRBV7-2 with TRBJ2-1; maybe TRBD1 (5 bases). CDR3 length equals 15 residues. The V gene lost 5 bases and the J gene lost 4 bases, with 15 bases spanning the gap. CDR1 is SGHTA, CDR2 FQGNSA, per germline. CDR3 loop: CASSPRTPHYNEQFF. The CDR3 coding sequence is TGTGCCAGCAGCCCCCGGACACCGCATTACAATGAGCAGTTCTTC. The variable domain in full, with the rest retrieved from reference TRBV7-2 and TRBJ2-1, is GAGVSQSPSNKVTEKGKDVELRCDPISGHTALYWYRQSLGQGLEFLIYFQGNSAPDKSGLPSDRFSAERTGGSVSTLTIQRTQQEDSAVYLCASSPRTPHYNEQFFGPGTRLTVL.

This clonotype was seen at least ten times. The chain has TRBV12-3 or TRBV12-4 and TRBJ2-1; weak D call: TRBD1 (5 bases). This CDR3 has 14 amino acids. V lost 2 bases and J lost 8, with 13 bases in between. The CDR3 loop is CASSLPRQIHEQFF. The DNA of the CDR3 is TGTGCCAGCAGTTTACCCAGACAGATCCATGAGCAGTTCTTC.

The sample holds many counts of this clonotype. The J gene is TRBJ1-1, the V gene TRBV20-1; D is uncertain. This CDR3 comprises 12 residues. Per germline, CDR1 DFQATT and CDR2 SNEGSKA (reference sequence). Between the trimmed V and J ends, which lost 2 bases and 3 bases, there was a span of 7 bases. CDR3 sequence reads: CSARPGDTEAFF. CDR3 coding DNA: TGCAGTGCTAGACCTGGGGACACTGAAGCTTTCTTT.

In its sample, this clonotype was seen many times. This rearrangement joins TRBV7-9 to TRBJ2-5; 8 bases map to TRBD2. Germline-derived CDR1 and CDR2 are SEHNR and FQNEAQ (reference sequence). CDR3 size: 15 residues. The J segment lost 5 bases and the V segment lost 5 bases, leaving 10 bases of the junction unmatched. CDR3 loop: CASSPWAGGEETQYF. CDR3 in DNA: TGTGCCAGCAGCCCATGGGCGGGAGGAGAGGAGACCCAGTACTTC.

In this sample, this clonotype turned up a few times. A much larger clone differs by one base, so this may be a read error. Given the absence of the conserved phenylalanine or tryptophan at the CDR3 end, a read error is likely. The V gene is TRBV30, the J gene TRBJ1-1, with no clear D. Germline V lookup: CDR1 GTSNPN, CDR2 SVGIG (reference sequence). Between the trimmed V and J ends, which lost 2 bases and 8 bases, there was a span of 12 bases. CDR3 length: 12 amino acids. CDR3 coding DNA: TGTGCCTGGAGTTCTACAGTGGCCGAAGCTTTCTCT. Translated: CAWSSTVAEAFS.

The chain joins TRBV4-3 to TRBJ2-2; the D is unclear. The CDR3 is 17 amino acids. The ends were cut back, 4 bases at V and 3 bases at J, with 18 bases in the middle. From germline, CDR1 is LGHNA and CDR2 YSLEER. CDR3 amino acids: CASSPNPWHSDTGELFF. CDR3 in DNA: TGCGCCAGCAGCCCCAATCCTTGGCACTCTGACACCGGGGAGCTGTTTTTT.

This clonotype was seen ten or more times. The gene calls are TRBV5-1 and TRBJ2-5, with D tentatively TRBD2 (5 bases). The germline V gene has CDR1 SGHRS and CDR2 YFSETQ. CDR3 length equals 15 residues. Trimming shortened V by 1 base and J by 5 bases, and 15 bases separated the two germline ends. CDR3 protein: CASSLTRQRGETQYF. The CDR3 DNA follows: TGCGCCAGCAGCTTGACGCGTCAGCGCGGGGAGACCCAGTACTTC.

The CDR3 spells CASSYQASGEKLFF. DNA for the CDR3: TGTGCCAGCAGTTATCAGGCTTCAGGCGAAAAACTGTTTTTT. V and J are TRBV6-9 and TRBJ1-4; D gene unclear. Between the trimmed V and J ends, which lost 2 bases and 8 bases, there was a span of 12 bases. Germline V gives CDR1 MNHGY, CDR2 SVAAGI. CDR3 length equals 14 residues.

The sample holds many counts of this clonotype. The rearrangement uses TRBV12-5 and TRBJ2-1; D possibly corresponds to TRBD2 (5 bases). The CDR3 is 16 amino acids. Per the germline V gene, CDR1 is LGHNT and CDR2 is FRNRAP. V was cut by 2 bases and J by 9 bases, with 20 bases left in between. The CDR3 sequence: CASGLILGRSTSEQFF. The CDR3 DNA is TGTGCTAGTGGTTTGATTCTCGGTCGGAGCACTAGTGAGCAGTTCTTC. The entire variable domain, with the rest obtained from reference TRBV12-5 and TRBJ2-1, is as follows: DARVTQTPRHKVTEMGQEVTMRCQPILGHNTVFWYRQTMMQGLELLAYFRNRAPLDDSGMPKDRFSAEMPDATLATLKIQPSEPRDSAVYFCASGLILGRSTSEQFFGPGTRLTVL.

This clonotype was seen ten or more times. The J gene is TRBJ1-5, the V gene TRBV6-5; no clear D gene. CDR1 MNHEY and CDR2 SVGAGI come from the germline V gene. The CDR3 sequence is 17 residues long. V lost 2 bases to trimming and J lost 0 bases, with 14 bases between them. This CDR3 reads CASSYPRNRHSNQPQHF. In DNA, the CDR3 is TGTGCCAGCAGTTACCCAAGGAATCGTCATAGCAATCAGCCCCAGCATTTT.

There are many counts of this clonotype. This chain connects TRBV28 to TRBJ2-2; no reliable D call. The CDR3 sequence is 17 residues long. V lost 7 bases and J lost 6, with 24 bases in between. The germline V gene has CDR1 MDHEN and CDR2 SYDVKM. The CDR3 region has the DNA TGTGCCAGCACCCCCCCGGGTCTCATGCGTGAGTCCGGGGAGCTGTTTTTT. It codes for CASTPPGLMRESGELFF.

The rearrangement links TRBV4-1 to TRBJ2-4; the D call may be TRBD1 or TRBD2 (5 bases each). The length of the CDR3 is 18 residues. Trimming cost V 1 base and J 2 bases, with 18 bases left between them. CDR1 and CDR2 (germline): MGHRA, YSYEKL. CDR3 DNA sequence: TGCGCCAGCAGCCAAGTACGGGGCACTACCACCTCCAAAAACATTCAGTACTTC. Its translation: CASSQVRGTTTSKNIQYF.

This clonotype was seen repeatedly, ten times or more. The rearrangement links TRBV13 to TRBJ2-5; 7 bases are a match to TRBD1. Losses at the gene ends were 4 bases for V and 5 bases for J; bases not matched to a gene: 10. Germline V CDR1 and CDR2: PRHDT, FYEKMQ (reference sequence). This CDR3 comprises 15 residues. The CDR3 coding sequence is TGTGCCAGCAGCTCCGGGGACAGTGAGGGGGAGACCCAGTACTTC. It is translated as CASSSGDSEGETQYF.

This sequence joins TRBV20-1 and TRBJ2-1; possibly TRBD2 for D (5 bases). CDR1 and CDR2 (germline): DFQATT, SNEGSKA (reference sequence). The CDR3 has 14 residues. Between the trimmed V and J ends, which lost 4 bases and 3 bases, there was a span of 13 bases. The CDR3 DNA reads TGCAGTGCTAACCCGGTAGCGCGCTACAATGAGCAGTTCTTC. Amino acid sequence: CSANPVARYNEQFF.

Notes on this clonotype: Being one base from a much bigger clone, this may be a read error. Here the CDR3 reads CASSPLDSPENEQFF. CDR3 DNA: TGTGCCAGCAGCCCGCTTGACTCCCCGGAGAATGAGCAGTTCTTC. This rearrangement joins TRBV12-3 or TRBV12-4 to TRBJ2-1, with D uncertain. The V and J ends lost 6 bases and 7 bases respectively, with 19 bases between them. The CDR3 consists of 15 residues.

The chain joins TRBV20-1 to TRBJ1-3; a possible D gene is TRBD1 (6 bases). V gave up 6 bases and J gave up 4 bases, with 16 bases separating them. This CDR3 is 14 amino acids long. Germline V gene sequence: CDR1 DFQATT, CDR2 SNEGSKA (reference sequence). The CDR3 loop is CSAHNREDGNTIYF. DNA for the CDR3: TGCAGTGCCCACAACAGGGAGGACGGAAACACCATATATTTT.

In this sample, this clonotype turned up many times. The rearrangement links TRBV12-3 or TRBV12-4 to TRBJ2-7, with D maybe TRBD2 (5 bases). The CDR3 has 15 amino acids. Deletions cut 3 bases from V and 5 bases from J, with 17 bases between. CDR3 in amino acids: CASSFNPGLTDEQYF. CDR3 coding DNA: TGTGCCAGCAGTTTTAACCCGGGATTAACGGACGAGCAGTACTTC.

This clonotype was found many times. The V gene is TRBV3-1, the J gene TRBJ2-7; D gene ambiguous. Germline V lookup: CDR1 LGHDT, CDR2 YNNKEL (reference sequence). There are 16 residues in the CDR3. Deletions cut 1 base from V and 5 bases from J, with 18 bases between. As DNA, the CDR3 is TGTGCCAGCAGCCAAGGGGGTCCCCAGAGCCCCCACGAGCAGTACTTC. Its protein is CASSQGGPQSPHEQYF.

This clonotype was seen ten or more times. The V call is TRBV11-3, the J call TRBJ2-7; no definite D call. This CDR3 has 15 amino acids. Trimming cost V 1 base and J 0 bases, with 10 bases left between them. CDR1 is SGHNT, CDR2 YENEEA, per germline. CDR3 coding DNA: TGTGCCAGCAGCTTAGGAGACGATACCTCCTACGAGCAGTACTTC. Residues: CASSLGDDTSYEQYF.

This clonotype was observed many times. V usage is TRBV12-3 or TRBV12-4 and J usage is TRBJ1-1; D is unclear. CDR3 length: 12 residues. V was trimmed by 3 bases and J by 5 bases, leaving 7 bases between them. CDR3 sequence: CASSFTRTEAFF. CDR3 nucleotides: TGTGCCAGCAGTTTTACAAGAACTGAAGCTTTCTTT.